These T cell receptor beta chains were read from a single sample in a study of T cells of healthy individuals. Using its own MiXCR run on the 5' RACE reads, TCRdb lists one record per CDR3 protein. The data show about 100,000 distinct CDR3 sequences, roughly a sixth seen once. These receptors were taken from a human donor in good health. The CDR3 runs from the conserved cysteine through the conserved F or W. The D gene is left open where the match is weak. The listing skips clone size in some rows; elsewhere it reads once, few, many or a size class.

v_gene: TRBV4-3; j_gene: TRBJ1-6; d_gene: -; abundance: -; CDR3aa: CASSHFGIVRGQQNSPLHF; CDR3nt: TGCGCCAGCAGCCATTTCGGGATAGTTCGGGGGCAGCAGAATTCACCCCTCCACTTT
v_gene: TRBV25-1; j_gene: TRBJ2-3; d_gene: -; abundance: few; CDR3aa: CASSAPGDTQYF; CDR3nt: TGTGCCAGCAGTGCCCCAGGAGATACGCAGTATTTT
v_gene: TRBV4-3; j_gene: TRBJ2-3; d_gene: -; abundance: once; CDR3aa: CASSQTTGPGSTDTQYF; CDR3nt: TGCGCCAGCAGCCAAACTACAGGGCCGGGTAGCACAGATACGCAGTATTTT
v_gene: TRBV28; j_gene: TRBJ2-5; d_gene: TRBD2; abundance: many; CDR3aa: CASSLGPAITSGEETQYF; CDR3nt: TGTGCCAGCAGTTTAGGGCCCGCGATTACTAGCGGGGAAGAGACCCAGTACTTC
v_gene: TRBV24-1; j_gene: TRBJ1-3; d_gene: -; abundance: few; CDR3aa: CATSDPGSAGNTIYF; CDR3nt: TGTGCCACCAGTGATCCCGGGTCCGCTGGAAACACCATATATTTT
v_gene: TRBV2; j_gene: TRBJ2-3; d_gene: -; abundance: few; CDR3aa: CASKYGRSTDTQYF; CDR3nt: TGTGCCAGCAAGTACGGGCGATCCACAGATACGCAGTATTTT
v_gene: TRBV4-1; j_gene: TRBJ2-4; d_gene: TRBD1; abundance: few; CDR3aa: CASSQDGRDRGDIQYF; CDR3nt: TGCGCCAGCAGCCAAGATGGGAGGGACAGGGGCGACATTCAGTACTTC
v_gene: TRBV4-2; j_gene: TRBJ2-7; d_gene: TRBD2; abundance: -; CDR3aa: CASSQGLAGLGIAYEQYF; CDR3nt: TGTGCCAGCAGCCAGGGACTAGCGGGACTCGGGATAGCCTACGAGCAGTACTTC
v_gene: TRBV6-6; j_gene: TRBJ2-1; d_gene: TRBD2; abundance: once; CDR3aa: CASSDPGLAGAHSSYNEQFF; CDR3nt: TGTGCCAGCAGCGATCCCGGACTAGCGGGAGCCCATAGCTCCTACAATGAGCAGTTCTTC
v_gene: TRBV11-1; j_gene: TRBJ2-7; d_gene: TRBD1; abundance: -; CDR3aa: CASSPGQGRNYEQYF; CDR3nt: TGTGCCAGCAGCCCGGGACAGGGAAGAAACTACGAGCAGTACTTC
v_gene: TRBV9; j_gene: TRBJ2-1; d_gene: TRBD1; abundance: few; CDR3aa: CASSPRQGIGDEQFF; CDR3nt: TGTGCCAGCAGCCCCCGACAGGGGATTGGGGATGAGCAGTTCTTC
v_gene: TRBV28; j_gene: TRBJ2-7; d_gene: -; abundance: few; CDR3aa: CASSAIVGYEQYF; CDR3nt: TGTGCCAGCAGTGCCATCGTGGGCTACGAGCAGTACTTC
v_gene: TRBV6-5; j_gene: TRBJ1-4; d_gene: -; abundance: few; CDR3aa: CASSYSSTESEKLFF; CDR3nt: TGTGCCAGCAGTTACTCCTCAACAGAAAGTGAAAAACTGTTTTTT
v_gene: TRBV28; j_gene: TRBJ2-6; d_gene: TRBD1; abundance: -; CDR3aa: CASSLTGAGANVLNF; CDR3nt: TGTGCCAGCAGCTTGACAGGGGCTGGGGCCAACGTCCTGAATTTC
v_gene: TRBV7-3; j_gene: TRBJ2-1; d_gene: TRBD1; abundance: few; CDR3aa: CASSRGQGGNEQFF; CDR3nt: TGTGCCAGCAGCCGAGGACAGGGAGGCAATGAGCAGTTCTTC
v_gene: TRBV20-1; j_gene: TRBJ2-7; d_gene: -; abundance: few; CDR3aa: CSAPDRHEQYF; CDR3nt: TGCAGTGCTCCTGACAGGCACGAGCAGTACTTC
v_gene: TRBV19; j_gene: TRBJ2-2; d_gene: -; abundance: -; CDR3aa: CASWGYTGELFF; CDR3nt: TGTGCCAGTTGGGGATACACCGGGGAGCTGTTTTTT
v_gene: TRBV28; j_gene: TRBJ2-3; d_gene: TRBD1; abundance: many; CDR3aa: CASRGTVTQYF; CDR3nt: TGTGCCAGCAGAGGGACAGTCACGCAGTATTTT
v_gene: TRBV10-3; j_gene: TRBJ2-7; d_gene: TRBD2; abundance: many; CDR3aa: CAIRAREGYEQYF; CDR3nt: TGTGCCATCAGAGCACGGGAGGGCTACGAGCAGTACTTC
v_gene: TRBV4-2; j_gene: TRBJ1-5; d_gene: TRBD1; abundance: many; CDR3aa: CASSLAGGDRNQPQHF; CDR3nt: TGTGCCAGCAGCCTAGCAGGGGGGGATCGCAATCAGCCCCAGCATTTT
v_gene: TRBV6-2/TRBV6-3; j_gene: TRBJ1-1; d_gene: -; abundance: few; CDR3aa: CASSYSSGVWTEAFF; CDR3nt: TGTGCCAGCAGTTACAGCTCAGGGGTGTGGACTGAAGCTTTCTTT
v_gene: TRBV28; j_gene: TRBJ2-7; d_gene: -; abundance: -; CDR3aa: CASSPPGRTYEQYF; CDR3nt: TGTGCCAGCAGTCCTCCGGGACGGACCTACGAGCAGTACTTC
v_gene: TRBV4-2; j_gene: TRBJ2-1; d_gene: -; abundance: few; CDR3aa: CASSQEPPFSATYNEQFF; CDR3nt: TGTGCCAGCAGCCAAGAACCACCATTCTCGGCTACTTACAATGAGCAGTTCTTC
v_gene: TRBV29-1; j_gene: TRBJ2-1; d_gene: TRBD2; abundance: -; CDR3aa: CSVEGGGSSYNEQFF; CDR3nt: TGCAGCGTTGAGGGCGGGGGGAGCTCCTACAATGAGCAGTTCTTC
v_gene: TRBV3-1; j_gene: TRBJ2-3; d_gene: -; abundance: -; CDR3aa: CASSQGYRGRTDTQYF; CDR3nt: TGTGCCAGCAGCCAAGGATATCGGGGCCGCACAGATACGCAGTATTTT
v_gene: TRBV7-9; j_gene: TRBJ2-2; d_gene: TRBD2; abundance: few; CDR3aa: CASSSGTSGITGELFF; CDR3nt: TGTGCCAGCAGCTCCGGGACTAGCGGGATCACCGGGGAGCTGTTTTTT
v_gene: TRBV6-5; j_gene: TRBJ1-5; d_gene: TRBD1; abundance: many; CDR3aa: CASSPSSPGQGAQPQHF; CDR3nt: TGTGCCAGCAGTCCCTCCTCCCCGGGACAGGGGGCTCAGCCCCAGCATTTT
v_gene: TRBV20-1; j_gene: TRBJ1-2; d_gene: -; abundance: -; CDR3aa: CSARVYPGGAGYGYTF; CDR3nt: TGCAGTGCTAGAGTTTACCCCGGGGGCGCCGGCTATGGCTACACCTTC
v_gene: TRBV7-2; j_gene: TRBJ2-1; d_gene: -; abundance: -; CDR3aa: CASSLNRDHEQFF; CDR3nt: TGTGCCAGCAGCTTAAACAGGGACCATGAGCAGTTCTTC
v_gene: TRBV20-1; j_gene: TRBJ1-5; d_gene: TRBD1; abundance: -; CDR3aa: CSAFSAGTGAGNQPQHF; CDR3nt: TGCAGTGCTTTTTCAGCCGGGACAGGGGCGGGTAATCAGCCCCAGCATTTT
v_gene: TRBV28; j_gene: TRBJ2-1; d_gene: TRBD2; abundance: once; CDR3aa: CASSLWGGSPYNEQFF; CDR3nt: TGTGCCAGCAGTTTATGGGGCGGGAGTCCCTACAATGAGCAGTTCTTC
v_gene: TRBV4-3; j_gene: TRBJ2-3; d_gene: -; abundance: -; CDR3aa: CASSHLVDSSYITSTDTQYF; CDR3nt: TGCGCCAGCAGCCACCTGGTGGACAGCTCCTACATAACGAGCACAGATACGCAGTATTTT
v_gene: TRBV7-2; j_gene: TRBJ2-7; d_gene: TRBD2; abundance: few; CDR3aa: CASTREASVGTEQYF; CDR3nt: TGTGCCAGCACCCGGGAGGCTAGCGTGGGTACGGAGCAGTACTTC
v_gene: TRBV10-3; j_gene: TRBJ2-1; d_gene: TRBD2; abundance: -; CDR3aa: CATTLAGGPNNEQFF; CDR3nt: TGTGCCACCACACTAGCGGGGGGACCCAACAATGAGCAGTTCTTC
v_gene: TRBV6-4; j_gene: TRBJ2-1; d_gene: TRBD2; abundance: many; CDR3aa: CASSDGLAGGNEQFF; CDR3nt: TGTGCCAGCAGTGACGGGCTAGCGGGTGGCAATGAGCAGTTCTTC
v_gene: TRBV4-1; j_gene: TRBJ2-1; d_gene: TRBD2; abundance: many; CDR3aa: CASSQSGSKFF; CDR3nt: TGCGCCAGCAGCCAAAGCGGGAGTAAGTTCTTC
v_gene: TRBV20-1; j_gene: TRBJ1-4; d_gene: -; abundance: many; CDR3aa: CSASPVANEKLFF; CDR3nt: TGCAGTGCTAGCCCGGTGGCTAATGAAAAACTGTTTTTT
v_gene: TRBV10-3; j_gene: TRBJ1-2; d_gene: TRBD1; abundance: -; CDR3aa: CAISEQGYGYTF; CDR3nt: TGTGCCATCAGTGAACAGGGGTATGGCTACACCTTC
v_gene: TRBV5-1; j_gene: TRBJ2-7; d_gene: TRBD2; abundance: few; CDR3aa: CASSLSSGGFYEQYF; CDR3nt: TGCGCCAGCAGCTTGTCCAGCGGGGGGTTCTACGAGCAGTACTTC
v_gene: TRBV4-3; j_gene: TRBJ2-3; d_gene: TRBD1; abundance: -; CDR3aa: CASSRDRFFGTDTQYF; CDR3nt: TGCGCCAGCAGTCGGGACAGGTTTTTTGGCACAGATACGCAGTATTTT
v_gene: TRBV20-1; j_gene: TRBJ1-2; d_gene: -; abundance: -; CDR3aa: CSARDLGYGYTF; CDR3nt: TGCAGTGCTAGAGACCTAGGCTATGGCTACACCTTC